This T cell receptor (beta chain) was obtained from a study of cytomegalovirus exposure and HLA in healthy donors. The study's findings and limits: Most of the CMV-associated TCR beta chains (in a later analysis) appeared to be HLA-restricted.

Use of 60 Vbeta and 13 Jbeta primers characterized the PCR. Sequenced by immunoSEQ multiplex PCR; TCRdb stores in-frame clones only, minus some. The sample includes under 130,000 clones, about an eighth of them seen just once. Germline lookup yields CDR1 SGHAT and CDR2 FQNNGV. CDR3 length equals 15 residues. V dropped 1 base and J dropped 4; count of bases not matched to a gene: 6. This clone was found a few times. Its antigen is unknown. The source is a man aged 35 to 55 in good health and CMV-seropositive. The sample was PBMCs. This chain uses TRBV11-2 with TRBJ2-7; 8 bases fit TRBD2. The DNA of the CDR3 is TGTGCCAGCAGCTTAGGGACTAGCTTAAGTTACGAGCAGTACTTC. Translating gives CASSLGTSLSYEQYF.